This entry describes one T cell receptor (beta chain). The antigen is undetermined. Sequencing used immunoSEQ multiplex PCR; TCRdb keeps in-frame clones, though not all of them. The sample carries roughly 40,000 clones, about 87% recorded once. This specimen belongs to a study of PD-1 blockade in classical Hodgkin lymphoma. Study details: A 3 mg/kg intravenous dose of nivolumab was received by patients every 2 weeks. Points from the study as a whole: Unlike CD8+ TCR diversity, which did not rise significantly by C4D1, CD4+ TCR diversity did. For complete responders, baseline diversity was comparable to that of newly diagnosed patients. Newly diagnosed patients had baseline TCR diversity that was reportedly lower than that of healthy donors.

There are 15 residues in the CDR3. Germline CDR1 reads MNHNS; CDR2 reads SASEGT. V was pared by 2 bases and J by 2 bases, with 6 bases of the junction left unmatched. Following autologous stem cell transplantation, relapse occurred in every patient, and exposure to brentuximab vedotin varied. This material consisted of peripheral blood mononuclear cells (PBMCs), taken at baseline. The rearrangement links TRBV6-1 to TRBJ2-7; TRBD1 matches at 7 bases. This sequence originates from a human donor with classical Hodgkin lymphoma. This chain's CDR3 is CASSEMGTGAYEQYF. Here the CDR3 DNA reads TGTGCCAGCAGTGAAATGGGCACAGGGGCCTACGAGCAGTACTTC.